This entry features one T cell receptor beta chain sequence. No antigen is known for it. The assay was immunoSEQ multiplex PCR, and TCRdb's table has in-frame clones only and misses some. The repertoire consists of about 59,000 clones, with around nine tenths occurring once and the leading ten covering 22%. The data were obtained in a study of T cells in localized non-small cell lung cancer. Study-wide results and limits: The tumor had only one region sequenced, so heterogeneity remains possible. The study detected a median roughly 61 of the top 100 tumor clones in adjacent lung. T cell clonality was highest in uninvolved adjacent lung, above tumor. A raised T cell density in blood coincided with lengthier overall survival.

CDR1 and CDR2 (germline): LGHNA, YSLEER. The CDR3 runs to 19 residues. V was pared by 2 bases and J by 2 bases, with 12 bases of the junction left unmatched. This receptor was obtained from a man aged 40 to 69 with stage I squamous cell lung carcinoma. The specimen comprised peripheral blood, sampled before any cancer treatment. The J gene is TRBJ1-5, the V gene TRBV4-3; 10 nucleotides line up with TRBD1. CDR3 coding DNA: TGCGCCAGCAGCCAAACGAAGGCCGGGACAGGGGTCGGCAATCAGCCCCAGCATTTT. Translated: CASSQTKAGTGVGNQPQHF.